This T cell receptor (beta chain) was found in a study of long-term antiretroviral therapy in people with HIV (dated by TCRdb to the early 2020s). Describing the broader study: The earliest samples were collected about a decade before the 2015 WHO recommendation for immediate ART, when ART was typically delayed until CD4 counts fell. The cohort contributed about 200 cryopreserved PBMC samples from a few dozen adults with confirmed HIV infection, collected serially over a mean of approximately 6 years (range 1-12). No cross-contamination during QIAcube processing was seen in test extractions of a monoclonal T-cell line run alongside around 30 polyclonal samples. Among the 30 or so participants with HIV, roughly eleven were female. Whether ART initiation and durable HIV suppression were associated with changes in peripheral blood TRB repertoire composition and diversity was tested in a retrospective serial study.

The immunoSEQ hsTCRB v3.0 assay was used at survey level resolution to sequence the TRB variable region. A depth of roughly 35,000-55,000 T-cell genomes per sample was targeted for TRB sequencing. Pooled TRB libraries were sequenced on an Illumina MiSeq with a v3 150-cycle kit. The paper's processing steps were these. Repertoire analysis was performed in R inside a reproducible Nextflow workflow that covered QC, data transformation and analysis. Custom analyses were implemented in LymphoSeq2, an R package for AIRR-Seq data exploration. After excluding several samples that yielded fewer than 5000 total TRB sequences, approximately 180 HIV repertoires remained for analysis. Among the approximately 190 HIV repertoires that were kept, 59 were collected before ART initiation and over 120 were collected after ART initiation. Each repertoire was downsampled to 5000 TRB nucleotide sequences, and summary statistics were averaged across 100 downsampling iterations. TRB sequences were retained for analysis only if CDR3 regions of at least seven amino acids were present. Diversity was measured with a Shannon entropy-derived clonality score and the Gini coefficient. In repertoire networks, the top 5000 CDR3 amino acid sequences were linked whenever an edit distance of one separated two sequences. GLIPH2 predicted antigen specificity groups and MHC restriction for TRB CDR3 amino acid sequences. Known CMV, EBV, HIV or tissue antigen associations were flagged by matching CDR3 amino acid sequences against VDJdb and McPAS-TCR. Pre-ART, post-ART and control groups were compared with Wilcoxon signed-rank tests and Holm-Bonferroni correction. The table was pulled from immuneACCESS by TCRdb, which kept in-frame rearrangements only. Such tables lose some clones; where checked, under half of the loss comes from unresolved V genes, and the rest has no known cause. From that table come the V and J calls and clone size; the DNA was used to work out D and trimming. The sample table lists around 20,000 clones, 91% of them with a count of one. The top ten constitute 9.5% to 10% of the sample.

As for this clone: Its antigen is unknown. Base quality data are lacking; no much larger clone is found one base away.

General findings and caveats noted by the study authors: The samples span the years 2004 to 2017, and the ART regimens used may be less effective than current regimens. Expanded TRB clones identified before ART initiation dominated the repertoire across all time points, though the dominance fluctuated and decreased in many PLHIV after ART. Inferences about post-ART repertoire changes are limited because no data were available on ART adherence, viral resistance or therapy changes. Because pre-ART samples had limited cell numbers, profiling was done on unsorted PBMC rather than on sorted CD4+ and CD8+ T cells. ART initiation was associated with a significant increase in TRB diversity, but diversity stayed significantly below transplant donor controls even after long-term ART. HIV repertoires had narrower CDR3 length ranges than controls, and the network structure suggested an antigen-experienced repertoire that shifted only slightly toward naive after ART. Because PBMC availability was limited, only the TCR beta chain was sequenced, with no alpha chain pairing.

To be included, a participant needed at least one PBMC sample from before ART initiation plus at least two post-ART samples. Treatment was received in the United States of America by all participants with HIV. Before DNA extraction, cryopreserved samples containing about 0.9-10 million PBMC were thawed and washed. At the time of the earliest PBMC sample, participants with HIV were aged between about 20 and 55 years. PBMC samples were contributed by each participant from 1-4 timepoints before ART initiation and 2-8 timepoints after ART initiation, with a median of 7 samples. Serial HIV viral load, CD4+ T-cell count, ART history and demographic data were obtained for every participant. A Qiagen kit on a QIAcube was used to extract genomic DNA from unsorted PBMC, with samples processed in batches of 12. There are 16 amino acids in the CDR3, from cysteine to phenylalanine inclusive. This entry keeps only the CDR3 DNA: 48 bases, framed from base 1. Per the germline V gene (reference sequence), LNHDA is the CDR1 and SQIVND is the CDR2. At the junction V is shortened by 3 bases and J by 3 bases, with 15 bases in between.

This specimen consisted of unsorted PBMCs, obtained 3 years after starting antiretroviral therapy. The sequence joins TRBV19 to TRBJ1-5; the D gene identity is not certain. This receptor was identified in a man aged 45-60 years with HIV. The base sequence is TGTGCCAGTAGTATTCCGGCAGGCAGGCTCAATCAGCCCCAGCATTTT. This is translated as CASSIPAGRLNQPQHF.